This T cell receptor (beta chain) was sequenced for a study of T-cell memory formation after mild COVID-19. As for the study in general: TCR clusters were mostly confined to one donor each. Study results and limitations: A subset of responding clones appeared in pre-infection memory, suggesting cross-reactive memory joined.

Points on this clonotype: Its antigen is currently unknown.

This CDR3 is 15 amino acids long. V shed 0 bases and J shed 0 bases, with 7 bases lying between them. CDR1 LGHNA and CDR2 YNFKEQ come from the germline V gene. Each CDR3 protein is one row after TCRdb ran MiXCR on the 5' RACE reads. The sample holds 45,000 or so distinct CDR3 sequences, over 6.5% seen once. Sequencing used PBMCs or a T cell subset sorted from them (not recorded which). The origin of this receptor is an adult who had mild COVID-19 (a few samples of this study predate the infection). Cell type and time point are not known. V gene TRBV4-2 combines with J gene TRBJ2-3; D not certain. CDR3: CASSQDRMSTDTQYF. In DNA, the CDR3 is TGTGCCAGCAGCCAAGATCGTATGAGCACAGATACGCAGTATTTT.